The rows below give T cell receptor beta chains drawn from one sample of a study of identical twins. TCRdb re-derived calls from the 5' RACE reads in MiXCR, one entry per CDR3 protein. The sample holds some 260,000 distinct CDR3 sequences, more than 13% seen once. Material for sequencing was memory (CD45RO+) T cells sorted from blood. The receptors shown here come from a woman aged 18-29 years in good health. Both conserved end residues are trimmed from each CDR3. The D gene is left open where the match is weak.

D gene	J gene	V gene	CDR3 protein
NA	TRBJ2-3	TRBV5-1	ASRTLPSTDTQY
NA	TRBJ1-2	TRBV28	ASSPLDRPTGYT
NA	TRBJ1-6	TRBV7-8	ASSLFRNSPLH
NA	TRBJ2-4	TRBV6-5	ASSYGRGLAKNIQY
TRBD2	TRBJ2-3	TRBV10-3	AISKPGLAVSDTQY
NA	TRBJ2-7	TRBV10-3	AIRLASSEQY
NA	TRBJ2-1	TRBV7-2	ASSLAADPYNEQF
TRBD1	TRBJ2-7	TRBV20-1	SVKSGQGSYEQY
NA	TRBJ2-3	TRBV2	ASGQGADTQY
NA	TRBJ2-7	TRBV6-1	ASSAGPTYEQY
TRBD1	TRBJ1-1	TRBV7-9	ASSLYGGQGRIEAF
NA	TRBJ2-3	TRBV30	AWSSTDTQY
TRBD2	TRBJ2-7	TRBV12-3/TRBV12-4	ASRMTSGGREQY
TRBD2	TRBJ2-1	TRBV12-3/TRBV12-4	ASRNSGGNEQF
TRBD1	TRBJ2-5	TRBV7-9	ASSFLGQNGETQY
NA	TRBJ1-1	TRBV29-1	SVEDGERTEAF
TRBD1	TRBJ1-2	TRBV12-3/TRBV12-4	ASSFSGQGLYGYT
NA	TRBJ2-7	TRBV11-2	ASSLYFEQY
NA	TRBJ2-7	TRBV28	ASNPAAGAFYEQY
NA	TRBJ2-6	TRBV27	ASSPLGRGANVLT
NA	TRBJ2-2	TRBV12-3/TRBV12-4	ASLRTSNTGELF
NA	TRBJ2-3	TRBV11-3	ASSLGPVDTQY
NA	TRBJ2-1	TRBV6-1	ASKEDPRLYNEQF
NA	TRBJ2-3	TRBV11-3	ASSLAARSTDTQY
NA	TRBJ2-7	TRBV6-2/TRBV6-3	ASSTWDAASSYEQY
NA	TRBJ2-5	TRBV10-3	AISEAAGKEETQY
NA	TRBJ1-4	TRBV15	ATSRDRGEKLF
NA	TRBJ2-5	TRBV5-1	ASSLGGGTEETQY
TRBD1	TRBJ2-6	TRBV4-2	ASSQDIQGSRGTNVLT
NA	TRBJ1-3	TRBV5-5	ASSFEGTGNTIY
NA	TRBJ1-5	TRBV20-1	SVGTLDQPQH
TRBD2	TRBJ2-2	TRBV5-1	ASSPGSGDNTGELF
TRBD1	TRBJ2-3	TRBV7-9	ASSRRQGPTDTQY
NA	TRBJ2-1	TRBV14	ASSQVGQGRANEQF
NA	TRBJ1-5	TRBV19	ASSISGAHQPQH
NA	TRBJ2-2	TRBV6-1	ASRRQRNTGELF
NA	TRBJ2-7	TRBV12-3/TRBV12-4	ASSLILYEQY
NA	TRBJ2-1	TRBV20-1	SARQAGEQF
NA	TRBJ2-7	TRBV12-3/TRBV12-4	ASSRRYEQY
NA	TRBJ1-6	TRBV3-1	ASSQAQGSPLH
TRBD2	TRBJ2-1	TRBV5-5	ASSFGGRNEQF
TRBD2	TRBJ2-7	TRBV5-1	ASSLEGRAVYEQY
NA	TRBJ1-6	TRBV7-3	ASSLNANSPLH
NA	TRBJ2-5	TRBV25-1	ASSGFTEVETQY
NA	TRBJ2-2	TRBV5-1	ASNLQPGTGELF
TRBD2	TRBJ2-3	TRBV2	ACGKRGDTDTQY
NA	TRBJ1-5	TRBV12-3/TRBV12-4	ASSLGGAGMNQPQH
NA	TRBJ2-3	TRBV9	ASSVFLGDTQY
NA	TRBJ2-6	TRBV6-2/TRBV6-3	ASSRGTGGANVLT
TRBD2	TRBJ2-1	TRBV9	ASSAVNSGGWGEQF
NA	TRBJ2-6	TRBV4-3	ASSQDQWGTGANVLT
NA	TRBJ1-1	TRBV20-1	SARRVDPEAF